The entry below gives a single TCR beta chain sequence along with its context. The antigen remains undetermined. The lymph nodes were axillary draining lymph nodes from breast cancer patients. This sample was taken from a study of breast tumors, draining lymph nodes, adjacent tissues. Study-level points and caveats: The data were judged consistent with most tumor T cells coming from lymph node and expanding in tumor. Compared with lymph nodes, tumors were less diverse; compared with nontumor tissue, more. The lymph node origin of tumor T cells was framed as consistent with a hypothesis, not demonstrated. Compared with basal-like, luminal-like tumors shared significantly more repertoire with nontumor tissue.

MiXCR was run by TCRdb on the multiplex PCR reads, yielding one entry per CDR3 protein. The sample shows over 150,000 distinct CDR3 sequences, roughly 30% of them seen only once. The CDR3 spans 14 residues. The germline gives CDR1 LNHNV, CDR2 YYDKDF (reference sequence). V lost 3 bases, J lost 4 bases, and 10 bases lay in between. Sequenced: axillary lymph node tissue. This TCR was sampled from a female donor with breast cancer. Some clones in this sample may be carry-over from other donors' samples. The genes are TRBV15 and TRBJ1-3; D not certain. The CDR3 reads CATSSFGVGNTIYF. The CDR3 DNA is TGTGCCACCAGCAGTTTCGGGGTCGGAAACACCATATATTTT.